This TCR beta chain was profiled in a study of Ad26.COV2.S vaccination and SARS-CoV-2 variants. TCRdb's copy holds only in-frame clones and misses some; the assay was immunoSEQ multiplex PCR. The sample has roughly 510,000 clones, about 83% seen once. Noted treatment: approximately 18 received Ad26.COV2.S at low or high dose, single or two shots; about 5 received placebo; per-sample allocation not given. It was on day 63 after the first vaccine or placebo injection that samples were taken. Sequences were derived from peripheral blood, sampled in a trial of Ad26.COV2.S vaccine versus placebo. The TCR was taken from a person aged 18-65 years who received the Ad26.COV2.S COVID-19 vaccine or a placebo.

The CDR3 region has the DNA TGTGCCAGCGGAGAAAGTTGGGTGAGGCAGCCCCAGCATTTT. It specifies CASGESWVRQPQHF. The chain carries TRBV28 and TRBJ1-5; D is ambiguous. V lost 8 bases, J lost 7 bases, and 18 bases lay in between. The CDR3 sequence is 14 residues long. CDR1 is MDHEN, CDR2 SYDVKM, per germline.